This TCR beta chain was captured in a study of identical twins. Remarks on this clonotype: The antigen is undetermined.

Study-level points and caveats: Carriage of fewer insertions was seen in abundant cord blood beta clonotypes, whereas memory repertoires showed none.

TCRdb used MiXCR to reprocess the 5' RACE reads, holding one entry per CDR3 protein. The sample has roughly 250,000 distinct CDR3 sequences, approximately 7.3% seen once. These same records also appear under a second study, on yellow fever vaccine responses in identical twins.

The sample consisted of CD8+ T cells sorted from blood. The origin of this receptor is a young woman in good health.

The CDR3 bases are TGTGCCAGCAGCCAACTAGCGGGAGGGCTAACAGATACGCAGTATTTT. Its protein product is CASSQLAGGLTDTQYF. The rearrangement joins TRBV7-6 to TRBJ2-3; TRBD2 aligns across 13 bases. From germline, CDR1 is SGHVS and CDR2 FNYEAQ. This CDR3 contains 16 residues. Losses at the gene ends were 5 bases for V and 3 bases for J; bases not matched to a gene: 5.